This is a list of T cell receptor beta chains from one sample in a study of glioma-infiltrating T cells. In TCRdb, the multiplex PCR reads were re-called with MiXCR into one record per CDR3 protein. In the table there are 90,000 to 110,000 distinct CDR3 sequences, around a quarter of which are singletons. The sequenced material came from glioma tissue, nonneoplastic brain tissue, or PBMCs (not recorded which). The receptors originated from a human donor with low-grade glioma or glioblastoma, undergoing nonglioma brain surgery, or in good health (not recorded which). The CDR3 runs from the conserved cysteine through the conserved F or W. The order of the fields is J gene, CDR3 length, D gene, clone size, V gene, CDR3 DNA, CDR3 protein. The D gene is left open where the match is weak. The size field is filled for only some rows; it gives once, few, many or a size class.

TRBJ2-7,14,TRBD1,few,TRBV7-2,TGTGCCAGCAGCTTAAACAGGGGCCCCTACGAGCAGTACTTC,CASSLNRGPYEQYF
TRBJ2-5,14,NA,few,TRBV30,TGTGCCTGGAATCCGGGGGTAGGGTGGGAGACCCAGTACTTC,CAWNPGVGWETQYF
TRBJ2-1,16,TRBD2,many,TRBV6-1,TGTGCCAGCAGCTCCCCCGGGACTAGCGGGGTTAATGAGCAGTTCTTC,CASSSPGTSGVNEQFF
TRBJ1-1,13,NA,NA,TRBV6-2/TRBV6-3,TGTGCCACCGCAAGGACAGCGAGCACTGAAGCTTTCTTT,CATARTASTEAFF
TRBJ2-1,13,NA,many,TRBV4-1,TGCGCCAGCAGCCAAGAGTTGCACAATGAGCAGTTCTTC,CASSQELHNEQFF
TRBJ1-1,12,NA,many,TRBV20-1,TGCAGTGCGAGGCGAGGTGCCACTGAAGCTTTCTTT,CSARRGATEAFF
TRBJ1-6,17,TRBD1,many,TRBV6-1,TGTGCCAGCAGACCGGAGACCAGGGGACAGGGGCATTCACCCCTCCACTTT,CASRPETRGQGHSPLHF
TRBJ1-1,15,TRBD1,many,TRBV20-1,TGCAGTGCTAGAGATGGAGACAGGGGGCAAACTGAAGCTTTCTTT,CSARDGDRGQTEAFF
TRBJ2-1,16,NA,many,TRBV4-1,TGCGCCAGCAGCCTAGCGTGGAGGGGGACCTACAATGAGCAGTTCTTC,CASSLAWRGTYNEQFF
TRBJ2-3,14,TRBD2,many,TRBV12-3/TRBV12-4,TGTGCCAGCAGTTTGCTAGCGGGGATAGATACGCAGTATTTT,CASSLLAGIDTQYF
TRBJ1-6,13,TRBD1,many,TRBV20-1,TGCAGTGCTAGAGGAGGGGGCGAGTCACCCCTCCACTTT,CSARGGGESPLHF
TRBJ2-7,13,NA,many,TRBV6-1,TGTGCCAGCAGTTCACAAAATTCCTACGAGCAGTACTTC,CASSSQNSYEQYF
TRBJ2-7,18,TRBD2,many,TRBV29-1,TGCAGCGTTTCGACAGGAACGGGACTAGCGGGATCTGCCTACGAGCAGTACTTC,CSVSTGTGLAGSAYEQYF
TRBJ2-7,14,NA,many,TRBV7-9,TGTGCCAGCAGCCCTGGGCCTCAAAGCGGCGAGCAGTACTTC,CASSPGPQSGEQYF
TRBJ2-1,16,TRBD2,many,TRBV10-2,TGCGCCAGCAGGCCGGTTGGGCTAGCGGGAGACTATGAGCAGTTCTTC,CASRPVGLAGDYEQFF
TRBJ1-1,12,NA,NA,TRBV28,TGTGCCAGTAGCCGGTTCAACACTGAAGCTTTCTTT,CASSRFNTEAFF
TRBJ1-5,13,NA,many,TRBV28,TGTGCCAGCGGCTTAGACGGGAATCAGCCCCAGCATTTT,CASGLDGNQPQHF
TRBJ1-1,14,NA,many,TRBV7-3,TGTGCCAGCAGCCTATATTCCAATAGCCCTGAAGCTTTCTTT,CASSLYSNSPEAFF
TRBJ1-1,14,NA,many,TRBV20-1,TGCAGTGCTAGAGACCGCAGGGGCGGAACTGAAGCTTTCTTT,CSARDRRGGTEAFF
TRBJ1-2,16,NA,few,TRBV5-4,TGTGCCAGCAGCCCGGGATCCGGTTACGCTAACTATGGCTACACCTTC,CASSPGSGYANYGYTF
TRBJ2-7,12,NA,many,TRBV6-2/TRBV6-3,TGTGCCAGCAGGCAGACAAACTACGAGCAGTACTTC,CASRQTNYEQYF
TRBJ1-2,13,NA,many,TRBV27,TGTGCCAGCAGTTTACGGGGGACGTATGGCTACACCTTC,CASSLRGTYGYTF
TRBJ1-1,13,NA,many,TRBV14,TGTGCCAGCAGCCAAGTTATGAACAGTGAAGCTTTCTTT,CASSQVMNSEAFF
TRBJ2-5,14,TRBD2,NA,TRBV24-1,TGTGCCACCAGTGATCCCGGACTAGCAGAGACCCAGTACTTC,CATSDPGLAETQYF
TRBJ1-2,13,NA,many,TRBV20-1,TGCAGTGCTAGAGGAGAGGGGCGCTATGGCTACACCTTC,CSARGEGRYGYTF
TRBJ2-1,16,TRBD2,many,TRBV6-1,TGTGCCAGCAGCCCTCGGACTAGCAGAGCCTACAATGAGCAGTTCTTC,CASSPRTSRAYNEQFF
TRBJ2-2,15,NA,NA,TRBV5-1,TGCGCCAGCAGCTTGGTAACAGGAGGGACCGGGGAGCTGTTTTTT,CASSLVTGGTGELFF
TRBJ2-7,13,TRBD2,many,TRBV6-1,TGTGCCAGCAGCCGGACTAGCAGCCACGAGCAGTACTTC,CASSRTSSHEQYF
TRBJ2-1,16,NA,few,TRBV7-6,TGTGCCAGCAGCTCACTCACCGGGAGCACGATATACGAGCAGTTCTTC,CASSSLTGSTIYEQFF
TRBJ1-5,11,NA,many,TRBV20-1,TGCAGTGCTATCGATGGAAAGGCCCAGCATTTT,CSAIDGKAQHF
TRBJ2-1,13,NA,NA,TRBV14,TGTGCCAGCAGCCAAGGTTCTAACTATGAGCAGTTCTTC,CASSQGSNYEQFF
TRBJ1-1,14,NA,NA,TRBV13,TGTGCCAGCAGCTTGGGTGATCAGAACACTGAAGCTTTCTTT,CASSLGDQNTEAFF
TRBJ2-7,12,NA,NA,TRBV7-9,TGTGCCAGCAGCTTAGTGCGGAACGAGCAGTACTTC,CASSLVRNEQYF
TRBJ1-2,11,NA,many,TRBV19,TGTGCCAGTTCCCGGGACCTGGGCTACACCTTC,CASSRDLGYTF
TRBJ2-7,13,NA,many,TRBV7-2,TGTGCCAGCAGGATGGGACTCACCTACGAGCAGTACTTC,CASRMGLTYEQYF
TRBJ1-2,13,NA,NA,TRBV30,TGTGCCTGGAGTGTTAAGTTAGTCGGCGGCTACACCTTC,CAWSVKLVGGYTF
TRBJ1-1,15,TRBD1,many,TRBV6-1,TGTGCCATCCTCAGACAGGGGACCTGGAACACTGAAGCTTTCTTT,CAILRQGTWNTEAFF
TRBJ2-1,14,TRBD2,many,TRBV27,TGTGCCAGCGGTCCGGGGGGGCGGTGGAATGAGCAGTTCTTC,CASGPGGRWNEQFF
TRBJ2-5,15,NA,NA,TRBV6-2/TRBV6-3,TGTACCAGCAGTACGACTAGTGGAGGGGCCTACGGGCAGTACTTC,CTSSTTSGGAYGQYF
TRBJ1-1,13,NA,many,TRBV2,TGTGCCAGCTCGCGGGGGTGGAACACTGAAGCTTTCTTT,CASSRGWNTEAFF
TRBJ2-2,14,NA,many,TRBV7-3,TGTGCCAGCAGCTTAGGAGGGAACACCGGGGAGCTGTTTTTT,CASSLGGNTGELFF
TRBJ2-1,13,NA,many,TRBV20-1,TGCAGTGCCCCACTGGGGGGATTGTATGAGCAGTTCTTC,CSAPLGGLYEQFF
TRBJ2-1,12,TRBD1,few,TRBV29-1,TGCAGCGTTGTGGGACAGCCCGATGAGCAGTCCTTC,CSVVGQPDEQSF
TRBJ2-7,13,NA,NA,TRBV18,TGTGCCAGCTCACAGGGGAACTCCTACGAGCAGTACTTC,CASSQGNSYEQYF
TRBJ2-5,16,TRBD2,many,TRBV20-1,TGCAGTGCTAGAGCCAGTAGCGGGAGGGTACAAGAGACCCAGTACTTC,CSARASSGRVQETQYF
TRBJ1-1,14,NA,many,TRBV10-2,TGCGCCAGCAAAGAGGGACATCAGAACACTGAAGCTTTCTTT,CASKEGHQNTEAFF
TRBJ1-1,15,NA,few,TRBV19,TGTGCCAGTAGTTTAGGACCGACGATGAACACTGAAGCTTTCTTT,CASSLGPTMNTEAFF
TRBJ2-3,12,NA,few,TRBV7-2,TGTGCCAGCAGCTTAGCGCAAGATACGCAGTATTTT,CASSLAQDTQYF
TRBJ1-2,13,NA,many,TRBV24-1,TGTGCCACCAGTGATGAAGTTTTCTATGGCTACACCTTC,CATSDEVFYGYTF
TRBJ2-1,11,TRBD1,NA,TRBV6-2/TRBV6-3,TGTTCCAGTGCAGGGGGCTATGAGCAGTTCTTC,CSSAGGYEQFF
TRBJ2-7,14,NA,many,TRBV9,TGTGCCAGCAGCGTAGGTCCAGGGATGTACGAGCAGTACTTC,CASSVGPGMYEQYF
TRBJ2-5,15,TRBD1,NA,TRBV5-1,TGCGCCAGCAGCGGGGAGACAGGGTTCATTGAGACCCAGTACTTC,CASSGETGFIETQYF
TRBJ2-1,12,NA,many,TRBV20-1,TGCAGTGTACGCGGGGTGGGAAATGAGCAGTTCTTC,CSVRGVGNEQFF
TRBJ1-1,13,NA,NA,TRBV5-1,TGCGCCAGCACCATGGGCCCGAACACTGAAGCTTTCTTT,CASTMGPNTEAFF
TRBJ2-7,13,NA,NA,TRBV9,TGTGCCAGCAGCGATGACGGAGCCTACGAGCAGTACTTC,CASSDDGAYEQYF
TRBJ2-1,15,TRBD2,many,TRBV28,TGTGCCAGCAGCGTAACACTAGCGGGAGTGAATGAGCAGTTCTTC,CASSVTLAGVNEQFF
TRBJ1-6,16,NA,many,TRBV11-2,TGTGCCAGCAGCAGTCCCCTCGGGTTTCTCCTCAATCCCCTCCACTTT,CASSSPLGFLLNPLHF
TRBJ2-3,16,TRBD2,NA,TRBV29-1,TGCAGCGTTGAACCAGCTAGCGGGATGAGCACAGATACGCAGTATTTT,CSVEPASGMSTDTQYF
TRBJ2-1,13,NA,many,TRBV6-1,TGTGCCAGCAGTCTGGGAGTGGGCAATGAGCAGTTCTTC,CASSLGVGNEQFF
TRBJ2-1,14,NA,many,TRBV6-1,TGTGCCAGCAGTCGCCCAGGGGGAGGCGATGAGCAGTTCTTC,CASSRPGGGDEQFF